These 9 T cell receptor beta chains came from one sample sequenced in a study of T cell responses to AZD1222 COVID-19 vaccine (dated by TCRdb to the early 2020s). Library prep was done by the immunoSEQ multiplex PCR assay. Drawn from immuneACCESS, this table holds only the in-frame rearrangements with V and J called that TCRdb kept. Clones are partly lost; checked studies trace under half to an unresolved V gene and leave the rest unexplained. The sample data list 80,000 or so clones, and 70% to 90% of these were observed just once. The top ten clones comprise less than 1.6% of the sample. The sample's time point label is to be understood as: baseline before first vaccination. The sample was peripheral blood, taken on day 0 of AZD1222 vaccination. The receptors originated from an adult in good health.

This chain links TRBV5-1 with TRBJ2-2, with 10 bases lining up with TRBD2. Germline assignment: CDR1 SGHRS and CDR2 YFSETQ. The CDR3 extends over 15 amino acids. V gave up 4 bases and J gave up 3 bases; unmatched junction bases: 3. Here the CDR3 reads CASSSGTSDTGELFF. For the CDR3, the DNA is TGCGCCAGCAGCAGCGGGACTAGCGACACCGGGGAGCTGTTTTTT. Full variable domain (remainder filled in from reference TRBV5-1 and TRBJ2-2): KAGVTQTPRYLIKTRGQQVTLSCSPISGHRSVSWYQQTPGQGLQFLFEYFSETQRNKGNFPGRFSGRQFSNSRSEMNVSTLELGDSALYLCASSSGTSDTGELFFGEGSRLTVL.

This clone was observed once. V and J are TRBV12-3 or TRBV12-4 and TRBJ2-7, with no clear D. The ends were cut back, 1 base at V and 4 bases at J, with 2 bases in the middle. This CDR3 comprises 11 residues. Here the CDR3 DNA reads TGTGCCAGCAGTTTAGGGTACGAGCAGTACTTC. Translating it yields CASSLGYEQYF.

The chain joins TRBV27 to TRBJ1-1, with 7 bases matching TRBD1. The trim removed 4 bases at V and 4 bases at J, leaving 9 bases unmatched. Germline V gene data show CDR1 as MNHEY and CDR2 as SMNVEV (reference sequence). The length of the CDR3 is 15 residues. This CDR3 reads CASSSGQASGTEAFF. CDR3 sequence (DNA): TGTGCCAGCAGTTCCGGACAGGCCTCGGGCACTGAAGCTTTCTTT.

This clone was seen once. The chain couples TRBV4-1 to TRBJ2-1; D is perhaps TRBD1 (5 bases). V was cut by 5 bases and J by 8 bases, with 10 bases left in between. From germline, CDR1 is MGHRA and CDR2 YSYEKL. The CDR3 is made up of 12 amino acids. The CDR3 region is CASSFLGDEQFF. The CDR3 region has the DNA TGCGCCAGCAGCTTTCTAGGGGATGAGCAGTTCTTC.

The V and J genes are TRBV24-1 and TRBJ2-3; the D is unclear. This CDR3 comprises 13 residues. The germline CDR1 and CDR2 sequences are KGHDR and SFDVKD. Between the trimmed V and J ends, which lost 8 bases and 2 bases, there was a span of 10 bases. Here the CDR3 reads CATTDTLTDTQYF. CDR3 DNA sequence: TGTGCCACCACCGACACCCTCACAGATACGCAGTATTTT.

This chain connects TRBV28 to TRBJ2-4; TRBD1 aligns across 7 bases. CDR3 length: 14 amino acids. From germline, CDR1 is MDHEN and CDR2 SYDVKM. J was trimmed by 5 bases and V by 8 bases; bases with no gene match: 9. CDR3 in amino acids: CASVQGQVQNIQYF. The CDR3 DNA reads as TGTGCCAGCGTACAGGGGCAGGTTCAAAACATTCAGTACTTC.

CDR3 protein: CASSLVGLQNEQFF. The CDR3 DNA sequence: TGTGCCAGCAGCTTAGTCGGACTCCAAAATGAGCAGTTCTTC. The J gene is TRBJ2-1, the V gene TRBV11-2, with D possibly matching TRBD2 (5 bases). This CDR3 spans 14 amino acids. The germline gives CDR1 SGHAT, CDR2 FQNNGV. Trimming stripped 1 base from V and 7 bases from J, with 11 bases between. Full variable domain (outside the CDR3, taken from reference TRBV11-2 and TRBJ2-1): EAGVAQSPRYKIIEKRQSVAFWCNPISGHATLYWYQQILGQGPKLLIQFQNNGVVDDSQLPKDRFSAERLKGVDSTLKIQPAKLEDSAVYLCASSLVGLQNEQFFGPGTRLTVL.

The chain couples TRBV6-5 to TRBJ1-1, with D possibly TRBD1 on 6 matching bases. Germline assignment: CDR1 MNHEY and CDR2 SVGAGI. This CDR3 comprises 16 residues. The V end was cut by 1 base, the J end by 1 base, with 13 bases between. The CDR3 coding sequence is TGTGCCAGCAGTTACTTTTCCGGGACACCGAACACTGAAGCTTTCTTT. It translates to CASSYFSGTPNTEAFF.

This clone appeared many times. This chain links TRBV14 with TRBJ2-7; D is unresolved. V was shortened by 4 bases and J by 2 bases, with 6 bases between the two germline ends. Germline assignment: CDR1 SGHDN and CDR2 FVKESK. The CDR3 runs to 12 residues. The CDR3 bases are TGTGCCAGCAGCCCTACAACCTACGAGCAGTACTTC. Its protein product is CASSPTTYEQYF.